Included here is one TCR beta chain sequence, with context. Its antigen is still unknown. The CDR3 spans 14 residues. The germline gives CDR1 SGHNT, CDR2 YYREEE (reference sequence). V gave up 0 bases and J gave up 4 bases, with 9 bases separating them. This sample is part of a study of T cells after yellow fever vaccination. Study results and limitations: Detected again after the booster were most primary-vaccination clones, at 96% CD4 and roughly 88% CD8.

TCRdb re-analysed the 5' RACE reads in MiXCR, keeping a single row per CDR3 protein. Altogether just over 250,000 distinct CDR3 sequences are present, around 4.9% being singletons, with the ten largest covering roughly 3.3%. The sequences come from CD4+ T cells sorted from PBMCs, collected on the day of the yellow fever booster vaccination. This TCR derives from a man between 18 and 29 years old who received the YFV17D yellow fever vaccine. This sequence joins TRBV5-4 and TRBJ2-3, with D possibly TRBD2 on 6 matching bases. CDR3 amino acids: CASSLAGDSDTQYF. As DNA, the CDR3 is TGTGCCAGCAGCTTGGCGGGGGATTCAGATACGCAGTATTTT.